This record looks at one T cell receptor (beta chain) sequence and its context. Its antigen is unknown. Healthy donors had no documented immune events, such as infections, while sampled. Sequencing was performed with immunoSEQ multiplex PCR; in TCRdb, only in-frame clones are kept and a portion is missing. The data contain 45,000 to 60,000 clones, approximately 83% of them singletons. This specimen belongs to a study of identifying expanded T cells in peripheral blood. The V gene lost 11 bases and the J gene lost 3 bases, with 7 bases spanning the gap. The CDR3 is 10 residues long. From germline, CDR1 is SNHLY and CDR2 FYNNEI. Study-wide results and limits: Variance in clone template counts between approximately two-week samples significantly increased with total template count across all healthy donors. About 1.2 clones differed between technical replicates, versus approximately 17 and 20 over time.

The receptor was derived from a person aged 18 to 70 in good health. The chain links TRBV2 to TRBJ1-1; D is ambiguous. The sample was blood. CDR3 amino acids: CAGEYTEAFF. The CDR3 DNA reads TGTGCCGGGGAGTACACTGAAGCTTTCTTT.